A selection of T cell receptor beta chains follows, all from one sample in a study of T-cell reconstitution after alpha-beta-depleted transplantation in children. TCRdb used MiXCR to reprocess the PCR reads, holding one entry per CDR3 protein. The sample has roughly 500,000 distinct CDR3 sequences, more than 9% seen once. The sample was PBMCs, taken before TCRalphabeta/CD19-depleted stem cell transplant. These TCRs come from a child aged 2 to 15 with inherited bone marrow failure, due to receive a stem cell transplant. Each CDR3 is given with its conserved first and last residue. The order of the fields is J gene, V gene, clone size, D gene, CDR3 DNA, CDR3 protein. A D gene is named only where the DNA matches it firmly. Size tells how often a clone was seen (once, few, many) or the class of an expanded clone, and some rows leave it out.

TRBJ2-7	TRBV20-1	NA	NA	TGCAGTGCTGGACCACCGGGGGTCGACGAGCAGTACTTC	CSAGPPGVDEQYF
TRBJ1-1	TRBV4-1	NA	NA	TGCGCCAGCAGCCGCCTGGGCAGCCTTCCGCCCACTGAAGCTTTCTTT	CASSRLGSLPPTEAFF
TRBJ2-7	TRBV20-1	few	NA	TGCAGTGCCCCGATGGCCGGGGGACAGACCTACGAGCAGTACTTC	CSAPMAGGQTYEQYF
TRBJ2-7	TRBV20-1	many	TRBD1	TGCAGTGCTTGGGGGGACAGGCTTCGTCAGGACGAGCAGTACTTC	CSAWGDRLRQDEQYF
TRBJ1-2	TRBV7-2	many	NA	TGTGCCAGCAGCTTAGTGACAGCCAACTATGGCTACACCTTC	CASSLVTANYGYTF
TRBJ2-1	TRBV28	many	NA	TGTGCCAGCAGTTTATCCGGGACTCTCTACAATGAGCAGTTCTTC	CASSLSGTLYNEQFF
TRBJ2-1	TRBV6-5	many	NA	TGTGCCAGCAAATGGGGTATTGAGCAGTTCTTC	CASKWGIEQFF
TRBJ2-1	TRBV20-1	once	TRBD2	TGCAGTGCCCTGGGACTAGCGGGAGCCAAGAGCTCCTACAATGAGCAGTTCTTC	CSALGLAGAKSSYNEQFF
TRBJ2-7	TRBV11-2	many	NA	TGTGCCAGCAGCTTAAGTCCCGCCCCCGCCCTGACCTACTACGAGCAGTACTTC	CASSLSPAPALTYYEQYF
TRBJ2-1	TRBV29-1	many	NA	TGCAGCCTCAGGGGGGGCCCGAGCTCCTACAATGAGCAGTTCTTC	CSLRGGPSSYNEQFF
TRBJ2-1	TRBV11-2	few	TRBD2	TGTGCCAGCAGCCCCCGGACTAGCCTGGGTGACAATGAGCAGTTCTTC	CASSPRTSLGDNEQFF
TRBJ2-5	TRBV7-9	many	NA	TGTGCCAGCAGCTCCCGACAGAATCTAAGGGAGACCCAGTACTTC	CASSSRQNLRETQYF
TRBJ1-2	TRBV4-2	many	TRBD1	TGTGCCAGCAGCCAAACGCCAGGGGGCCGCTATGGCTACACCTTC	CASSQTPGGRYGYTF
TRBJ2-3	TRBV5-1	many	NA	TGCGCCAGCAGCTTGGTGTCAGGGGTTGCAGATACGCAGTATTTT	CASSLVSGVADTQYF
TRBJ2-1	TRBV5-1	many	TRBD1	TGCGCCAGCAGCCGAAGCTTACAGGGGTACAATGAGCAGTTCTTC	CASSRSLQGYNEQFF
TRBJ2-1	TRBV20-1	few	NA	TGCAGTGCTAGATTCGGGAGCTCCTACAATGAGCAGTTCTTC	CSARFGSSYNEQFF
TRBJ1-1	TRBV20-1	many	TRBD1	TGCAGTGCTAGAGGACGACAGGGGACTGAAGCTTTCTTT	CSARGRQGTEAFF
TRBJ2-1	TRBV29-1	many	NA	TGCAGCGTCCGGGACTTGGACAATGAGCAGTTCTTC	CSVRDLDNEQFF
TRBJ2-1	TRBV7-2	many	NA	TGTGCCAGCAGCTTAGCGGTTCGGACGCCCGTGTTCTTC	CASSLAVRTPVFF
TRBJ1-5	TRBV5-4	NA	NA	TGTGCCAGCAGCAAAGGGGAATTACGACAGCCCCAGCATTTT	CASSKGELRQPQHF
TRBJ2-2	TRBV24-1	NA	TRBD2	TGTGCCACCAGTGATTTGTCAGGGAGGGACACCGGGGAGCTGTTTTTT	CATSDLSGRDTGELFF
TRBJ2-3	TRBV4-3	NA	TRBD2	TGCGCCAGCAGCCAAGGGGCTAGCGGACCAGATACGCAGTATTTT	CASSQGASGPDTQYF